Following are 26 T cell receptor beta chains from one sample sequenced in a study of breast tumors, draining lymph nodes, adjacent tissues. Breast cancer patients provided tissue from their axillary draining lymph nodes. TCRdb redid the calling of the multiplex PCR reads with MiXCR, one entry per CDR3 protein. The sample holds about 230,000 distinct CDR3 sequences, roughly 30% seen once. Sequenced sample: axillary lymph node tissue. The receptors originated from a female donor with breast cancer. Some clones in this sample may be carry-over from other donors' samples.

This clonotype was seen repeatedly, ten times or more. V gene TRBV6-4 combines with J gene TRBJ2-1, with 11 bases lining up with TRBD2. The CDR3 totals 15 residues. The V and J ends lost 7 bases and 9 bases, in that order; junction bases with no gene match: 11. The germline V gene encodes CDR1 MRHNA and CDR2 SNTAGT. The CDR3 loop is CASNGPVAGGGEQFF. CDR3 bases: TGTGCCAGCAATGGCCCTGTAGCGGGAGGGGGTGAGCAGTTCTTC.

Many counts were recorded for this clonotype. The CDR3: CASTSSGYTQYF. The CDR3 DNA reads as TGCGCCAGCACTTCTAGCGGTTATACGCAGTATTTT. The chain joins TRBV5-1 to TRBJ2-3, with 7 bases that match TRBD2. The CDR3 is 12 residues long. J lost 7 bases, V lost 6 bases, and 5 bases had no gene match. Germline V gives CDR1 SGHRS, CDR2 YFSETQ.

This clonotype appeared many times. V is TRBV7-9 and J is TRBJ2-7, with D possibly matching TRBD1 (5 bases). Trimming shortened V by 5 bases and J by 0 bases, and 17 bases separated the two germline ends. This CDR3 is 16 amino acids long. Germline CDR1 and CDR2: SEHNR and FQNEAQ (reference sequence). This CDR3 is CASSPTQGQSSYEQYF. In DNA form, the CDR3 reads TGTGCCAGCAGCCCAACTCAGGGCCAGAGCTCCTACGAGCAGTACTTC. The complete variable domain, with remaining parts taken from reference TRBV7-9 and TRBJ2-7, reads DTGVSQNPRHKITKRGQNVTFRCDPISEHNRLYWYRQTLGQGPEFLTYFQNEAQLEKSRLLSDRFSAERPKGSFSTLEIQRTEQGDSAMYLCASSPTQGQSSYEQYFGPGTRLTVT.

With respect to this clonotype: At one boundary the junction diverges from the germline segment, which might be a read error. The chain employs TRBV6-1 and TRBJ1-6, with D tentatively TRBD1 (6 bases). The CDR3 covers 15 residues. The germline CDR1 and CDR2 sequences are MNHNS and SASEGT. The CDR3 DNA reads as TGTGCCGGCAGACCCCCGGCAGGGGAAGATTCACCCCTCCACTTT. Amino acids: CAGRPPAGEDSPLHF.

The chain joins TRBV20-1 to TRBJ2-1; TRBD2 matches at 14 bases. V dropped 5 bases and J dropped 6; count of bases not matched to a gene: 12. The CDR3 has 17 amino acids. CDR1 is DFQATT and CDR2 is SNEGSKA in the germline V gene (reference sequence). In DNA form, the CDR3 reads TGCAGTGCTCCAGTAGGGACTAGCGGGAGTGGTCGCAATGAGCAGTTCTTC. Its protein is CSAPVGTSGSGRNEQFF.

As to this clonotype: Being one base from a much bigger clone, this may be a read error. The CDR3 ends on some other residue instead of the conserved phenylalanine or tryptophan, so this is likely a read error. The chain is built from TRBV28 and TRBJ1-5, with a weak D call TRBD1 (5 bases). The CDR3 consists of 13 residues. CDR1 and CDR2 (germline): MDHEN, SYDVKM. V shed 2 bases and J shed 9 bases, with 11 bases lying between them. This chain's CDR3 is CASSLTGTGPQHL. The CDR3 nucleotides read TGTGCCAGCAGTTTAACGGGGACGGGGCCCCAGCATTTG.

This clonotype was counted at least ten times. V usage is TRBV9 and J usage is TRBJ1-2, with D possibly TRBD1 on 6 matching bases. CDR1 SGDLS and CDR2 YYNGEE come from the germline V gene. The CDR3 totals 16 residues. Trimming pared 3 bases from V and 2 bases from J, leaving 17 bases between. CDR3 residues: CASSGTLNRENYGYTF. As DNA, the CDR3 is TGTGCCAGCAGCGGGACCTTGAACAGGGAAAACTATGGCTACACCTTC.

There are many counts of this clonotype. The V call is TRBV20-1, the J call TRBJ2-1, with TRBD2 as a possible D gene (6 bases). CDR1 is DFQATT and CDR2 is SNEGSKA in the germline V gene (reference sequence). The CDR3 spans 14 residues. V was clipped by 3 bases and J by 0 bases, with 9 bases between them. CDR3 amino acids: CSARDGSSYNEQFF. CDR3 DNA: TGCAGTGCTAGGGACGGGAGCTCCTACAATGAGCAGTTCTTC.

This clonotype was observed at least ten times. This chain joins TRBV11-2 and TRBJ2-7; weak D call: TRBD1 (5 bases). V dropped 1 base and J dropped 2 bases, with 12 bases sitting between them. The CDR3 loop spans 15 amino acids. Germline CDR1 and CDR2: SGHAT and FQNNGV. DNA of the CDR3: TGTGCCAGCAGCTTAGCCAGGGAACAGACCTACGAGCAGTACTTC. It translates to CASSLAREQTYEQYF.

This clonotype was detected only a few times. This may arise from a read error, as a much more abundant clone is one base away. Given the absence of the conserved phenylalanine or tryptophan at the CDR3 end, a read error is likely. The V gene is TRBV9, the J gene TRBJ2-1; D is uncertain. The CDR3 runs 13 residues. Per the germline V gene, CDR1 is SGDLS and CDR2 is YYNGEE. V dropped 2 bases and J dropped 3 bases, with 6 bases sitting between them. CDR3 amino acids: CASSVESYNEQFS. The CDR3 bases are TGTGCCAGCAGCGTTGAGAGCTACAATGAGCAGTTCTCC.

V usage is TRBV5-1 and J usage is TRBJ2-7; possibly TRBD1 for D (6 bases). The germline V and J ends were trimmed by 1 base and 2 bases, with 10 bases remaining between them. The length of the CDR3 is 14 residues. CDR1 SGHRS and CDR2 YFSETQ come from the germline V gene. CDR3 sequence (DNA): TGCGCCAGCAGCTTGAACGGGACAACCTACGAGCAGTACTTC. It is translated as CASSLNGTTYEQYF.

The sample holds many counts of this clonotype. The chain employs TRBV24-1 and TRBJ1-2; 8 nucleotides align to TRBD1. This CDR3 is built from 15 residues. V shed 4 bases, J shed 3 bases, and the junction held 6 bases outside the gene matches. Germline lookup yields CDR1 KGHDR and CDR2 SFDVKD. The CDR3 DNA reads as TGTGCCACCAGTGACCCCGGACAGGGCGACTATGGCTACACCTTC. This encodes CATSDPGQGDYGYTF.

There are many counts of this clonotype. This chain links TRBV11-2 with TRBJ1-6; no firm D call. Germline V gene data show CDR1 as SGHAT and CDR2 as FQNNGV. V lost 1 base and J lost 2, with 6 bases in between. CDR3 size: 15 residues. The CDR3 loop reads CASSLVSAYNSPLHF. CDR3 bases: TGTGCCAGCAGCTTAGTCTCAGCCTATAATTCACCCCTCCACTTT. Drawing the rest from reference TRBV11-2 and TRBJ1-6, the complete variable domain is EAGVAQSPRYKIIEKRQSVAFWCNPISGHATLYWYQQILGQGPKLLIQFQNNGVVDDSQLPKDRFSAERLKGVDSTLKIQPAKLEDSAVYLCASSLVSAYNSPLHFGNGTRLTVT.

The table lists this clonotype with many counts. Mismatch with germline at one junction end may stem from a read error. The chain carries TRBV2 and TRBJ2-1; TRBD1 aligns across 7 bases. CDR3 length: 14 residues. Germline CDR1 and CDR2: SNHLY and FYNNEI. This CDR3 reads CASREATGNNEQFF. The CDR3 bases are TGTGCCAGCAGGGAAGCGACAGGGAACAATGAGCAGTTCTTC.

This clonotype was detected a few times. The DNA of the CDR3 is TGTGCCAGCAGCCCTACATCGAAGAACACTGAAGCTTTCTTT. Amino acid sequence: CASSPTSKNTEAFF. V gene TRBV4-2 combines with J gene TRBJ1-1, with D unclear. The CDR3 spans 14 residues. Germline V gene lookup returns CDR1 LGHNA and CDR2 YNFKEQ. The V gene lost 4 bases and the J gene lost 1 base, with 10 bases spanning the gap.

Many counts were recorded for this clonotype. The chain carries TRBV5-1 and TRBJ2-3; D tentatively reads TRBD1 or TRBD2 (5 bases each). Per the germline V gene, CDR1 is SGHRS and CDR2 is YFSETQ. The CDR3 consists of 16 residues. Between the trimmed V and J ends, which lost 4 bases and 3 bases, there was a span of 18 bases. Written as DNA, the CDR3 is TGCGCCAGCAGCCACGTGGGGGTACGGAAAACAGATACGCAGTATTTT. It codes for CASSHVGVRKTDTQYF.

The sample holds many counts of this clonotype. The chain couples TRBV9 to TRBJ1-3; D is undetermined. The CDR3 is 16 amino acids. Per germline, CDR1 SGDLS and CDR2 YYNGEE. Between the trimmed V and J ends, which lost 0 bases and 3 bases, there was a span of 13 bases. The CDR3 sequence is CASSVEGVVGGNTIYF. The CDR3 nucleotides read TGTGCCAGCAGCGTAGAAGGAGTGGTGGGTGGAAACACCATATATTTT.

This clonotype was detected once. One end of the junction varies from germline; a read error may be responsible. The J gene is TRBJ2-1, the V gene TRBV7-7; TRBD1 agrees at 9 bases. Looked up from germline, CDR1 is SSHAT and CDR2 is FNYEAQ (reference sequence). The CDR3 is made up of 15 amino acids. The CDR3 reads CASSPYRGQVETQFF. CDR3 nucleotide sequence: TGTGCTAGCAGCCCATACAGGGGGCAGGTAGAGACCCAGTTCTTC.

This rearrangement joins TRBV7-3 to TRBJ2-2, with 8 bases that match TRBD2. The germline V gene has CDR1 SGHTA and CDR2 FQGTGA. V was pared by 5 bases and J by 3 bases, with 8 bases of the junction left unmatched. This CDR3 has 16 amino acids. The CDR3: CASSGAGGLDTGELFF. CDR3 DNA: TGTGCCAGCAGCGGGGCGGGAGGATTGGACACCGGGGAGCTGTTTTTT.

Of note for this clonotype: The junction does not match germline at one end; this may be a read error. The V and J genes are TRBV4-2 and TRBJ1-6; 8 bases fit TRBD1. Germline V CDR1 and CDR2: LGHNA, YNFKEQ. The CDR3 loop spans 17 amino acids. This CDR3 reads CASSQRPAGGARSPLRF. As DNA, the CDR3 is TGTGCCAGCAGCCAACGGCCCGCAGGGGGCGCGCGGTCACCCCTCCGCTTT.

This clonotype was picked up many times. The CDR3 DNA reads as TGTGCCAGCAGCTTCGCCCTAGCGGATACGCAGTATTTT. It encodes CASSFALADTQYF. The V and J genes are TRBV11-2 and TRBJ2-3; D may be TRBD2 (6 bases). The CDR3 is 13 amino acids. The germline gives CDR1 SGHAT, CDR2 FQNNGV. V lost 3 bases to trimming and J lost 6 bases, with 10 bases between them. The variable domain in full, with the rest retrieved from reference TRBV11-2 and TRBJ2-3, is EAGVAQSPRYKIIEKRQSVAFWCNPISGHATLYWYQQILGQGPKLLIQFQNNGVVDDSQLPKDRFSAERLKGVDSTLKIQPAKLEDSAVYLCASSFALADTQYFGPGTRLTVL.

Note on this clonotype: The junction and the germline gene differ at one end; a read error may be behind it. The rearrangement joins TRBV10-3 to TRBJ1-5; TRBD1 agrees at 8 bases. Germline loops: CDR1 ENHRY, CDR2 SYGVKD. This CDR3 has 19 residues. The CDR3 protein is CAISSQGGSGSSYNEPQHF. The CDR3 DNA reads TGTGCCATCAGTTCACAGGGGGGTAGCGGGTCCTCCTACAATGAGCCCCAGCATTTT.

This clonotype was counted ten times or more. The V gene is TRBV7-9, the J gene TRBJ1-1, with D possibly being TRBD1 (5 bases). This CDR3 is 14 amino acids long. Trimming removed 6 bases from V and 5 bases from J, with 16 bases in between. Germline V lookup: CDR1 SEHNR, CDR2 FQNEAQ (reference sequence). The CDR3 is CASSSPGLGTEAFF. DNA of the CDR3: TGTGCCAGCAGTTCCCCGGGGCTGGGAACTGAAGCTTTCTTT.

This clonotype has at least ten counts. The V call is TRBV30, the J call TRBJ2-7, with 11 bases matching TRBD2. The germline V gene has CDR1 GTSNPN and CDR2 SVGIG (reference sequence). CDR3 length: 16 amino acids. Germline trimming cut 0 bases from V and 7 bases from J; bases unmatched to any gene: 11. DNA for the CDR3: TGTGCCTGGAGTGTAGTCCGGGCTAGCGGGAGGAGTGAGCAGTACTTC. This translates into CAWSVVRASGRSEQYF.

This clonotype was recorded many times. The chain carries TRBV5-1 and TRBJ2-7, with 9 bases identical to TRBD1. The CDR3 covers 14 residues. The trim removed 0 bases at V and 6 bases at J, leaving 4 bases unmatched. CDR1 is SGHRS and CDR2 is YFSETQ in the germline V gene. The CDR3 sequence is CASSLGQGVIEQYF. In DNA, the CDR3 is TGCGCCAGCAGCTTGGGACAGGGGGTTATCGAGCAGTACTTC.

The genes are TRBV7-8 and TRBJ1-1, with 7 bases identical to TRBD1. Germline-derived CDR1 and CDR2 are SGHVS and FQNEAQ. Trimming removed 5 bases from V and 10 bases from J; junction bases left unmatched: 7. This CDR3 has 12 amino acids. The CDR3 protein is CASSPQGRGAFF. Here the CDR3 DNA reads TGTGCCAGCAGCCCACAGGGGCGTGGAGCTTTCTTT.